Listed here are 8 T cell receptor beta chains from one sample, sequenced in a study of T cell responses to AZD1222 COVID-19 vaccine. The repertoire was sequenced with immunoSEQ multiplex PCR; TCRdb's copy has only in-frame clones and lacks some. The data hold 70,000 to 95,000 clones, with less than 90% observed a single time. The source material was peripheral blood, sampled 28 days after the second AZD1222 dose. The receptors originated from an adult who received the AZD1222 COVID-19 vaccine.

V is TRBV3-1 (or the pseudogene TRBV3-2) and J is TRBJ2-5; D ambiguous. This CDR3 comprises 12 residues. The V end was cut by 1 base, the J end by 3 bases, with 3 bases between. Germline values: CDR1 LGHDT, CDR2 YNNKEL (reference sequence). The CDR3 here is CASSQGEETQYF. CDR3 nucleotides: TGTGCCAGCAGCCAAGGAGAAGAGACCCAGTACTTC.

This chain connects TRBV6-1 to TRBJ2-7; D is ambiguous. V shed 1 base and J shed 3 bases, with 7 bases lying between them. The CDR3 spans 13 residues. The germline gives CDR1 MNHNS, CDR2 SASEGT. In DNA, the CDR3 is TGTGCCAGCAGTGAAGGGACCCACTACGAGCAGTACTTC. Residues: CASSEGTHYEQYF.

This chain uses TRBV18 with TRBJ1-5, with D perhaps matching TRBD1 (5 bases). CDR3 length: 13 amino acids. Germline loops: CDR1 KGHSH, CDR2 LQKENI. The V end lost 3 bases, the J end lost 8 bases, and 11 bases lay between the germline ends. This CDR3 reads CASSPQGGEPQHF. DNA for the CDR3: TGTGCCAGCTCACCCCAGGGTGGCGAGCCCCAGCATTTT.

J is TRBJ2-7 and V is TRBV5-1; the match to TRBD2 covers 9 bases. CDR3 length equals 15 residues. Germline CDR1 is SGHRS and CDR2 is YFSETQ. With V trimmed by 3 bases and J by 4 bases, 8 bases remained unmatched. The CDR3 nucleotides read TGCGCCAGCAGCTCACTTAGCGGGGGTGGTTACGAGCAGTACTTC. It encodes CASSSLSGGGYEQYF.

The chain uses TRBV15 and TRBJ1-5, with D perhaps matching TRBD1 (6 bases). With 2 bases removed from V and 2 bases from J, the gap between germline ends came to 13 bases. Germline assignment: CDR1 LNHNV and CDR2 YYDKDF (reference sequence). This CDR3 has 16 residues. CDR3 loop: CATSRYPGEGNQPQHF. The CDR3 DNA follows: TGTGCCACCAGCAGATACCCAGGGGAGGGCAATCAGCCCCAGCATTTT.

V and J are TRBV29-1 and TRBJ2-1, with 7 bases fitting TRBD2. With 6 bases clipped from V and 6 bases from J, the junction kept 11 bases outside the gene matches. This CDR3 spans 14 amino acids. Germline CDR1 reads SQVTM; CDR2 reads ANQGSEA. CDR3 protein: CSVHTGLTLNEQFF. The CDR3, as DNA: TGCAGCGTCCACACGGGACTAACACTCAATGAGCAGTTCTTC.

This sequence joins TRBV19 and TRBJ1-3; TRBD1 agrees at 8 bases. CDR3 length: 17 amino acids. The trim removed 4 bases at V and 0 bases at J, leaving 8 bases unmatched. Germline V gives CDR1 LNHDA, CDR2 SQIVND (reference sequence). CDR3 in amino acids: CASSSLGQANSGNTIYF. The CDR3 DNA reads TGTGCCAGTAGTAGCCTGGGACAGGCAAACTCTGGAAACACCATATATTTT. Together with reference TRBV19 and TRBJ1-3, the CDR3 gives the full variable domain: DGGITQSPKYLFRKEGQNVTLSCEQNLNHDAMYWYRQDPGQGLRLIYYSQIVNDFQKGDIAEGYSVSREKKESFPLTVTSAQKNPTAFYLCASSSLGQANSGNTIYFGEGSWLTVV.

This clone occurred a few times. The chain recombines TRBV30 with TRBJ1-2; 8 bases fit TRBD1. Germline CDR1 GTSNPN, CDR2 SVGIG (reference sequence). V shed 1 base and J 8 bases; nucleotides not matched to a gene: 9. The CDR3 consists of 14 residues. The CDR3 loop reads CAWSDIQGAGGYTF. CDR3 DNA sequence: TGTGCCTGGAGTGACATTCAGGGGGCGGGCGGCTACACCTTC.